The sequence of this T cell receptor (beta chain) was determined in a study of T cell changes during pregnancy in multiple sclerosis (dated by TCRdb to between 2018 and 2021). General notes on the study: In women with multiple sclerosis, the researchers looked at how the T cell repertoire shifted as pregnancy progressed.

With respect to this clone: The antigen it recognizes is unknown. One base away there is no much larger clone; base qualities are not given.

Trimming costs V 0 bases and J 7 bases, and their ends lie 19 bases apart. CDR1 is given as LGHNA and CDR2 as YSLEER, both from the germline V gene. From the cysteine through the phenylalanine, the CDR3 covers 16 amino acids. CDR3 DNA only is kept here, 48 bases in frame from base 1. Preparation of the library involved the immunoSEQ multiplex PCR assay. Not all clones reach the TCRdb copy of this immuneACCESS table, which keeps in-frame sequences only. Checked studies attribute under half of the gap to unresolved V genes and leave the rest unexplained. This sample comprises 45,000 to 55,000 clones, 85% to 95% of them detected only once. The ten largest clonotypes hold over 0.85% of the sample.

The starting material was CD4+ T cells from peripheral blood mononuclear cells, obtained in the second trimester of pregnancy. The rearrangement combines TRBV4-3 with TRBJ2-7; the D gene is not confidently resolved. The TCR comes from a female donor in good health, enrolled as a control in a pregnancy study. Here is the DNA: TGCGCCAGCAGCCAAGATCTCCTGGCTCTTGCGCGGGAGCAGTACTTC. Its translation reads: CASSQDLLALAREQYF.